This paragraph reports one T cell receptor (beta chain). Its matching antigen is unknown. With a J-beta primer mix and a sample-barcoded 5' primer, a second PCR ran about 7 to 11 cycles. TCRdb reanalysed the 5' RACE reads using MiXCR and keeps one entry per CDR3 protein. The table lists some 1.1 million distinct CDR3 sequences, roughly two fifths of them singletons. The sample is drawn from a study of blood T cells in healthy people across ages. The study, taken as a whole, reports: Among long-lived donors, naive CD4+ cells were more numerous and diversity higher than in aged donors.

The V end lost 1 base, the J end lost 7 bases, and 13 bases lay between the germline ends. CDR1 and CDR2 (germline): SGHAT, FQNNGV. The CDR3 sequence is 15 residues long. The source material was blood. The V call is TRBV11-2, the J call TRBJ1-4; D is possibly TRBD1 (5 bases). The clonotype comes from a man aged 18 to 30 in good health. The CDR3: CASSLAPVRGEKLFF. For the CDR3, the DNA is TGTGCCAGCAGCTTAGCCCCGGTAAGGGGTGAAAAACTGTTTTTT. Supplemented by reference TRBV11-2 and TRBJ1-4, the full variable domain reads EAGVAQSPRYKIIEKRQSVAFWCNPISGHATLYWYQQILGQGPKLLIQFQNNGVVDDSQLPKDRFSAERLKGVDSTLKIQPAKLEDSAVYLCASSLAPVRGEKLFFGSGTQLSVL.